These T cell receptor beta chains were read from a single sample in a study of identical twins. TCRdb reprocessed the 5' RACE reads via MiXCR and lists one record per CDR3 protein. The sample yields hundreds of thousands of distinct CDR3 sequences, around 8.3% seen once. These same records also appear under a second study, on yellow fever vaccine responses in identical twins.

Sequencing was done on a sample of PBMCs. The origin of the receptors is a woman younger than 30 in good health. The conserved cysteine and the conserved F or W are not part of the CDR3 here. Size is stated for part of the rows, as once, few or many counts, or as a class when the clone is expanded.

>many|TRBV6-6
ASSYPPNEQF
>-|TRBV7-2
ASSFGTGASL
>many|TRBV6-1
ASTGRLQHSGANVLT
>few|TRBV4-1
ASSLAGDSSEQY
>few|TRBV7-9
ASSLEAVGGAEAF
>-|TRBV18
ASSPQGLSNSGANVLT
>many|TRBV9
ASSVAVVSGSNQPQH
>few|TRBV7-2
ASSLILQTGELF
>few|TRBV7-3
ASSLRGGASGELF
>-|TRBV4-2
ASSPRQGLANEKLF
>-|TRBV10-2
ASSVWGVGTDTQY
>-|TRBV6-2/TRBV6-3
ASGRGADEQY
>few|TRBV9
ASSVKGPTGEGANVLT
>few|TRBV4-1
ASSQVAGGPSYYEQY
>-|TRBV7-9
ASSLDGTEHQPQH